One and the same sample provided the 29 T cell receptor beta chains below, sequenced in a study of blood T cell repertoires in COVID-19 (dated by TCRdb to about 2020). Library prep was done by the immunoSEQ multiplex PCR assay. The immuneACCESS repertoire file appears here via TCRdb, limited to in-frame rearrangements. These files lack a portion of the clones; in checked studies, under half of the deficit traces to unresolved V genes, and the cause of the others is not known. This sample lists about 200,000 clones; about 84% were detected once. The ten biggest clones cover 7.8% of the sample. Sequences were obtained from peripheral blood. Receptors originate from a woman over 75 with COVID-19, enrolled during active disease.

This sequence joins TRBV4-1 and TRBJ1-6; weak D call: TRBD1 (6 bases). The CDR3 runs 17 residues. Germline V gene lookup returns CDR1 MGHRA and CDR2 YSYEKL. Trimming shortened V by 5 bases and J by 5 bases, and 19 bases separated the two germline ends. CDR3 sequence reads: CASSYQQGTSDNSPLHF. The CDR3 coding sequence is TGCGCCAGCAGCTACCAGCAGGGGACGAGTGATAATTCACCCCTCCACTTT.

The rearrangement links TRBV18 to TRBJ1-6; 8 nucleotides line up with TRBD1. Germline-derived CDR1 and CDR2 are KGHSH and LQKENI. There are 16 residues in the CDR3. The junction had 8 bases not matched to a gene; V was cut back by 3 bases and J by 7 bases. CDR3 nucleotide sequence: TGTGCCAGCTCACCCGCGACAGGGGCTCGGAATTCACCCCTCCACTTT. Translating gives CASSPATGARNSPLHF.

This clone was counted once. The same CDR3 can be traced to other DNA sequences in this sample. The genes are TRBV5-1 and TRBJ1-2, with a weak D call TRBD1 (5 bases). Trimming took off 0 bases at V and 4 bases at J, with 10 bases between the two ends. The CDR3 runs to 14 residues. Looked up from germline, CDR1 is SGHRS and CDR2 is YFSETQ. CDR3 in DNA: TGCGCCAGCAGCTTGGGGCAGGGCCGCTATGGCTACACCTTC. As protein: CASSLGQGRYGYTF. Using reference TRBV5-1 and TRBJ1-2 for the parts outside the CDR3, the full variable domain is KAGVTQTPRYLIKTRGQQVTLSCSPISGHRSVSWYQQTPGQGLQFLFEYFSETQRNKGNFPGRFSGRQFSNSRSEMNVSTLELGDSALYLCASSLGQGRYGYTFGSGTRLTVV.

V is TRBV24-1 and J is TRBJ2-2; TRBD2 is a possible D gene (6 bases). CDR1 KGHDR and CDR2 SFDVKD come from the germline V gene. Trimming removed 6 bases at V and 6 bases at J, with 10 bases between. This CDR3 is built from 13 residues. CDR3 sequence (DNA): TGTGCCACCAGTAGGGGAGGCTCCGGGGAGCTGTTTTTT. Translating gives CATSRGGSGELFF.

The chain links TRBV3-1 (or the pseudogene TRBV3-2) to TRBJ2-1, with 9 bases lining up with TRBD2. Trimming at V came to 6 bases and at J to 6 bases, leaving 6 bases not matched to a gene. The CDR3 is made up of 14 amino acids. CDR1 LGHDT and CDR2 YNNKEL come from the germline V gene (reference sequence). Written as DNA, the CDR3 is TGTGCCAGCAGTCGGGGGACTAGCTCCAATGAGCAGTTCTTC. Amino acids: CASSRGTSSNEQFF.

The chain recombines TRBV7-9 with TRBJ1-5; 9 bases agree with TRBD1. After removal of 3 bases from V and 3 bases from J, the junction contained 6 bases not matched to a gene. There are 16 residues in the CDR3. CDR1 and CDR2 from the germline V gene are SEHNR and FQNEAQ (reference sequence). The CDR3 DNA reads as TGTGCCAGCAGCTTGGGGACAGGGTCTATCAATCAGCCCCAGCATTTT. Translation gives CASSLGTGSINQPQHF.

The chain has TRBV12-5 and TRBJ2-1, with 9 nucleotides matching TRBD2. CDR1 and CDR2 from the germline V gene are LGHNT and FRNRAP. Trimming removed 0 bases from V and 0 bases from J; junction bases left unmatched: 18. The CDR3 runs to 22 residues. CDR3 DNA: TGTGCTAGTGGTTTGGTGGTCGGGGACCCACTAGCGGGCCGTAGCTCCTACAATGAGCAGTTCTTC. Encoded protein: CASGLVVGDPLAGRSSYNEQFF. Looking up the rest from reference TRBV12-5 and TRBJ2-1 gives the full variable domain: DARVTQTPRHKVTEMGQEVTMRCQPILGHNTVFWYRQTMMQGLELLAYFRNRAPLDDSGMPKDRFSAEMPDATLATLKIQPSEPRDSAVYFCASGLVVGDPLAGRSSYNEQFFGPGTRLTVL.

This chain uses TRBV7-2 with TRBJ1-6, with TRBD1 identical over 10 bases. The V and J ends lost 5 bases and 10 bases, in that order; junction bases with no gene match: 8. The CDR3 totals 15 residues. Germline V CDR1 and CDR2: SGHTA, FQGNSA. The CDR3 protein is CASSAGQGNGSPLHF. In nucleotides, the CDR3 is TGTGCCAGCAGCGCGGGACAGGGGAACGGATCACCCCTCCACTTT.

The chain combines TRBV7-3 with TRBJ2-1, with D perhaps matching TRBD2 (5 bases). The CDR3 consists of 14 residues. Trimming shortened V by 2 bases and J by 6 bases, and 11 bases separated the two germline ends. Germline V gene lookup returns CDR1 SGHTA and CDR2 FQGTGA. CDR3 DNA: TGTGCCAGCAGCTTAGGGAAAGGACTCAATGAGCAGTTCTTC. Amino acids: CASSLGKGLNEQFF.

As DNA, the CDR3 is TGCGCCAGCAGCTCGGGACTAGCGGAAAACTCCTACGAGCAGTACTTC. This encodes CASSSGLAENSYEQYF. V usage is TRBV5-1 and J usage is TRBJ2-7; TRBD2 aligns across 11 bases. Germline CDR1 reads SGHRS; CDR2 reads YFSETQ. This CDR3 is built from 16 residues. The junction had 5 bases not matched to a gene; V was cut back by 3 bases and J by 0 bases.

V is TRBV2 and J is TRBJ1-2, with a tentative D call TRBD1 (5 bases). Germline values: CDR1 SNHLY, CDR2 FYNNEI. The V gene lost 8 bases and the J gene lost 6 bases, with 16 bases spanning the gap. This CDR3 region has 13 residues. As DNA, the CDR3 is TGTGCCAGCCTGGCGGGGCGAGGACATGGCTACACCTTC. As protein: CASLAGRGHGYTF.

This clone has more than one count but fewer than ten. The genes are TRBV5-4 and TRBJ2-7; D may be TRBD2 (6 bases). This CDR3 comprises 15 residues. Germline CDR1 is SGHNT and CDR2 is YYREEE (reference sequence). V was clipped by 5 bases and J by 2 bases, with 17 bases between them. The DNA for the CDR3 is TGTGCCAGCAGTACAATAGGGACTCATACCTACGAGCAGTACTTC. The encoded protein is CASSTIGTHTYEQYF.

This clone was observed a handful of times. The chain joins TRBV9 to TRBJ2-2; D may be TRBD2 (5 bases). The ends were cut back, 0 bases at V and 4 bases at J, with 13 bases in the middle. From germline, CDR1 is SGDLS and CDR2 YYNGEE. The length of the CDR3 is 16 residues. As DNA, the CDR3 is TGTGCCAGCAGCGTAGCTGCGGGTGGCACCACCGGGGAGCTGTTTTTT. This gives the protein CASSVAAGGTTGELFF.

V gene TRBV3-1 (or the pseudogene TRBV3-2) combines with J gene TRBJ1-6; a weak D match, TRBD1 (6 bases). This CDR3 spans 15 amino acids. V lost 5 bases and J lost 1, with 9 bases in between. From germline, CDR1 is LGHDT and CDR2 YNNKEL (reference sequence). This chain's CDR3 is CASSSDSSYNSPLHF. The CDR3 DNA is TGTGCCAGCAGCTCGGACAGTTCCTATAATTCACCCCTCCACTTT.

The chain joins TRBV5-1 to TRBJ2-7; 7 nucleotides agree with TRBD1. V shed 3 bases, J shed 0 bases, and the junction held 12 bases outside the gene matches. The germline CDR1 and CDR2 sequences are SGHRS and YFSETQ. The CDR3 has 17 amino acids. CDR3 in DNA: TGCGCCAGCAGCTCCGGTCCGGGACAGATATACTCCTACGAGCAGTACTTC. This sequence encodes CASSSGPGQIYSYEQYF. The whole variable domain, remainder taken from reference TRBV5-1 and TRBJ2-7, is KAGVTQTPRYLIKTRGQQVTLSCSPISGHRSVSWYQQTPGQGLQFLFEYFSETQRNKGNFPGRFSGRQFSNSRSEMNVSTLELGDSALYLCASSSGPGQIYSYEQYFGPGTRLTVT.

This chain connects TRBV19 to TRBJ1-1; 8 bases align to TRBD1. Trimming took 5 bases from V and 1 from J; bases not matched to a gene: 3. Looked up from germline, CDR1 is LNHDA and CDR2 is SQIVND (reference sequence). The CDR3 has 14 amino acids. The CDR3 is CASSLGQANTEAFF. The CDR3 DNA follows: TGTGCCAGTAGTTTGGGACAGGCGAACACTGAAGCTTTCTTT.

The rearrangement joins TRBV6-2 or TRBV6-3 to TRBJ1-2; TRBD1 aligns across 8 bases. Trimming removed 4 bases from V and 4 bases from J; junction bases left unmatched: 17. CDR1 is MNHEY and CDR2 is SVGEGT in the germline V gene. This CDR3 is built from 18 residues. CDR3 coding DNA: TGTGCCAGCAGTTCCACCGGGACAGGCCTAGGTTGGGGCTATGGCTACACCTTC. It specifies CASSSTGTGLGWGYGYTF.

The chain carries TRBV3-1 (or the pseudogene TRBV3-2) and TRBJ1-5; D is undetermined. Germline-derived CDR1 and CDR2 are LGHDT and YNNKEL (reference sequence). The V end was cut by 4 bases, the J end by 5 bases, with 9 bases between. The CDR3 totals 13 residues. CDR3 in amino acids: CASSLPGYQPQHF. CDR3 DNA sequence: TGTGCCAGCAGCCTCCCAGGATATCAGCCCCAGCATTTT.

The gene calls are TRBV3-1 (or the pseudogene TRBV3-2) and TRBJ1-5; D unclear. V was clipped by 2 bases and J by 4 bases, with 6 bases between them. Germline lookup yields CDR1 LGHDT and CDR2 YNNKEL (reference sequence). The CDR3 length is 13 residues. CDR3 sequence: CASSQSRNQPQHF. DNA for the CDR3: TGTGCCAGCAGCCAATCGAGGAATCAGCCCCAGCATTTT.

V and J are TRBV5-1 and TRBJ1-2, with no clear D. Deletions cut 0 bases from V and 7 bases from J, with 13 bases between. The CDR3 extends over 14 amino acids. The germline V gene has CDR1 SGHRS and CDR2 YFSETQ. The CDR3 region is CASSLGVGGVGYTF. CDR3 nucleotides: TGCGCCAGCAGCTTGGGGGTCGGCGGGGTTGGCTACACCTTC. Complete variable domain (other parts from reference TRBV5-1 and TRBJ1-2): KAGVTQTPRYLIKTRGQQVTLSCSPISGHRSVSWYQQTPGQGLQFLFEYFSETQRNKGNFPGRFSGRQFSNSRSEMNVSTLELGDSALYLCASSLGVGGVGYTFGSGTRLTVV.

In the case of this clone: At one end the junction does not follow the germline gene, possibly because of a read error. The V gene is TRBV28, the J gene TRBJ2-5, with 7 bases lining up with TRBD1. The CDR3 is 17 residues long. The germline CDR1 and CDR2 sequences are MDHEN and SYDVKM. The CDR3 DNA reads as TGTGCCAGCAGTTCACCCCTCGGGACAGTAGAGCAAGCGACCCAGTACTTC. Encoded protein: CASSSPLGTVEQATQYF.

The chain employs TRBV3-1 (or the pseudogene TRBV3-2) and TRBJ1-1, with 7 bases matching TRBD1. The junction had 9 bases not matched to a gene; V was cut back by 6 bases and J by 5 bases. The germline V gene has CDR1 LGHDT and CDR2 YNNKEL (reference sequence). This CDR3 spans 14 amino acids. The CDR3 bases are TGTGCCAGCAGAGAACAGGGGTCGGGGACTGAAGCTTTCTTT. It is translated as CASREQGSGTEAFF.

The rearrangement uses TRBV5-1 and TRBJ2-1; the match to TRBD1 covers 10 bases. Germline CDR1 is SGHRS and CDR2 is YFSETQ. The CDR3 is made up of 15 amino acids. With V trimmed by 1 base and J by 8 bases, 6 bases remained unmatched. The CDR3 DNA follows: TGCGCCAGCAGCTTGAGACAGGGGGCGTTCGATGAGCAGTTCTTC. Protein sequence: CASSLRQGAFDEQFF.

This clone occurred once. The chain carries TRBV5-1 and TRBJ2-2, with a possible D match to TRBD1 (6 bases). This CDR3 has 14 amino acids. The germline V gene encodes CDR1 SGHRS and CDR2 YFSETQ. V was cut by 7 bases and J by 1 base, with 11 bases left in between. The CDR3 spells CASVRTENTGELFF. Here the CDR3 DNA reads TGCGCCAGCGTCCGGACAGAGAACACCGGGGAGCTGTTTTTT.

In the case of this clone: This CDR3 is also generated by other DNA sequences in the sample. The CDR3 coding sequence is TGTGCCAGCAGTGAATTTGGGCAGTGGCAGCCCCAGCATTTT. Its translation: CASSEFGQWQPQHF. This rearrangement joins TRBV6-1 to TRBJ1-5; no definite D call. Germline V gene data show CDR1 as MNHNS and CDR2 as SASEGT. The CDR3 is 14 residues long. The V end lost 2 bases, the J end lost 7 bases, and 12 bases lay between the germline ends.

This clone was seen once. The J gene is TRBJ1-1, the V gene TRBV25-1, with D possibly being TRBD1 (6 bases). The V gene's germline CDR1 is MGHDK and CDR2 SYGVNS. The CDR3 is 14 residues long. Trimming took 6 bases from V and 11 from J, leaving 22 bases between them. CDR3 DNA sequence: TGTGCCAGCAGCGACGGGGGGCGGAAGAATGGGGCTTTCTTT. Protein: CASSDGGRKNGAFF.

This clone was seen once. The chain uses TRBV19 and TRBJ1-2; D is undetermined. Germline loops: CDR1 LNHDA, CDR2 SQIVND (reference sequence). The CDR3 sequence is 13 residues long. The V and J ends lost 3 bases and 12 bases respectively, with 17 bases between them. The CDR3 bases are TGTGCCAGTAGTATGGCAGGAGGCTATGGAAACACCTTC. Protein product: CASSMAGGYGNTF.

CDR3 region: CATSDPGTSGRGEQFF. DNA for the CDR3: TGTGCCACCAGTGACCCCGGGACTAGCGGGAGAGGTGAGCAGTTCTTC. The genes are TRBV24-1 and TRBJ2-1, with 14 bases aligning to TRBD2. Germline CDR1 is KGHDR and CDR2 is SFDVKD. Trimming cost V 4 bases and J 9 bases; bases outside gene matches: 7. The CDR3 totals 16 residues.

The CDR3 reads CASTSAGRRTEAFF. The CDR3 DNA sequence: TGTGCCAGCACCTCGGCAGGGAGGCGCACTGAAGCTTTCTTT. The chain uses TRBV2 and TRBJ1-1; D might be TRBD1 (5 bases). Trimming cost V 7 bases and J 4 bases, with 16 bases left between them. This CDR3 is 14 amino acids long. From germline, CDR1 is SNHLY and CDR2 FYNNEI.